This T cell receptor (beta chain) was recovered during a study of control samples from healthy donors and cancer patients. The V end lost 7 bases, the J end lost 4 bases, and 16 bases lay between the germline ends. The CDR3 extends over 14 amino acids. Only in-frame clones appear in the TCRdb table, and some are missing; sequencing was by immunoSEQ multiplex PCR. The table has about 120,000 clones, approximately 92% seen once. The sequence was obtained from a woman in her 50s with colorectal cancer. The V gene is TRBV6-7, the J gene TRBJ1-2; possible D gene TRBD1, 5 bases. TRBV6-7 is annotated as an ORF whose role is uncertain. Sequencing was carried out using PBMCs. CDR3 bases: TGTGCCAGCACCACGGGGCTAGTTTCCTATGGCTACACCTTC. This translates into CASTTGLVSYGYTF.